The entry that follows covers one T cell receptor (beta chain) sequence. Its cognate antigen has yet to be identified. The sample holds no much larger clone one base away, and base qualities are not on file. These data come from a study of CD8+ T cells in alopecia areata (dated by TCRdb to between 2018 and 2020). Regarding the research as a whole: The treated patients, all with moderate-to-severe alopecia areata, were enrolled in an open-label pilot trial of oral tofacitinib given at 5 to 10 mg twice daily. Scalp clonality was compared across normal scalp (n=4), patchy alopecia areata scalp (n=8), and alopecia totalis/universalis scalp (n=8). Patients on tofacitinib were biopsied at baseline and after 4 and 24 weeks of treatment, and several of the patients also had a later scalp biopsy. The study used high-throughput TCRbeta sequencing to examine T cell clonal expansion in alopecia areata, in both the C3H/HeJ mouse model and human patients. Tofacitinib was administered for 6 to 18 months, and 6 months of follow-up off drug were then conducted to assess delayed response and recurrence. The SALT score, which quantifies the percentage of affected scalp surface area, was used to measure disease severity in treated patients. Scalp tissue and sorted CD4+ and CD8+ peripheral blood T cells from patchy and totalis/universalis alopecia areata patients and from healthy controls were covered by human TCRbeta sequencing. RNA was obtained with the PAXgene miRNA kit for fixed scalp, the miRNeasy kit for PBMCs, and the RNeasy kit for mouse skin. Amplification of TCRbeta CDR3 regions was done by immunoSEQ multiplex PCR using 35 Vbeta forward primers and 13 Jbeta reverse primers. The research as a whole found: Tofacitinib significantly decreased scalp clonality and the number of expanded CD8+ clones among the top 100 scalp clones. Because the treated cohort was small and included a single nonresponder, larger studies are needed to assess links between baseline CD8+ expansion and response. Compared with normal scalp, lesional scalp had higher clonality and more expanded CD8+ clones, particularly in alopecia totalis/universalis, a pattern that suggests antigenic drive. Shared TCR sequences between patients were less evident than in mice, which may be partly attributable to HLA diversity in the patient population. Many expanded lesional clones persisted in scalp and blood during tofacitinib treatment, which may partly explain relapse after stopping treatment. Unlike mouse skin, which is dominated by gammadelta T cells, normal human skin has resident alphabeta T cells that are also sequenced, and this complicates analysis of the scalp TCR repertoire.

Library construction relied on the immunoSEQ multiplex PCR assay. RNA was extracted from all samples and reverse transcribed into cDNA, which served as template for TCR sequencing. SuperScript III was used for first-strand cDNA synthesis, primed with a 2:1 mix of oligo-dT and random hexamers. A synthetic immune receptor repertoire was used to gauge amplification bias, and whatever bias remained was removed computationally. The authors' pipeline ran thus. After raw reads were preprocessed to remove errors, the CDR3 was defined following IMGT conventions as running from the conserved cysteine to phenylalanine. Clonality was computed as 1 minus the Shannon entropy, with the entropy normalized by log2 of the number of productive unique TCRs. Scalp TCRbeta sequences were cross-referenced with sorted blood CD4 and CD8 repertoires so that the CD4 or CD8 identity of scalp clones could be inferred. This is the immuneACCESS table as TCRdb keeps it, with only in-frame sequences that have V and J called. A part of the clones is gone; compared with another copy, unresolved V genes explain less than half, and the rest is unexplained. For V, J and clone size, that table is used; D and trimming come from the DNA. The sample contains fewer than 250,000 clones, 30% to 40% of them found a single time. 0.48% of the sample goes to the ten largest clones.

Interpreted using the paper, the treatment or condition label stands for: oral pan-JAK inhibitor, 5-10 mg twice daily. Lesional scalp punch biopsies and peripheral blood were collected from alopecia areata patients. After PBMCs were isolated by density centrifugation and stained for CD3, CD4 and CD8, a FACSAria was used to sort CD4+ and CD8+ T cells. Via the germline V gene, CDR1 is SGHAT and CDR2 FQNNGV. From its cysteine to its phenylalanine, the CDR3 spans 16 amino acids. Only the CDR3 DNA stays, 48 bases, in frame from base 1. V loses 2 bases of germline sequence and J loses 6 bases, and the interval between the two ends is 17 bases.

This receptor was obtained from a human donor with alopecia areata. The sample was CD4+ T cells sorted from blood, taken at approximately week 31, from a patient treated with tofacitinib. The V and J genes are TRBV11-2 and TRBJ2-1; a tentative D call is TRBD2 (5 bases match). The sequenced DNA is TGTGCCAGCAGCTTAAGAGGCCTAGCTGAAACCAATGAGCAGTTCTTC. The resulting protein is CASSLRGLAETNEQFF.